This T cell receptor (beta chain) was sequenced for a study of blood T cell repertoires in COVID-19 (dated by TCRdb to 2018 to 2021). Background on the whole study: The collaborator samples originated in the United States, Italy and Spain and spanned the acute and convalescent phases of COVID-19. The material from the prospective study consisted of cDNA or gDNA derived from T cells, B-cell-depleted T cells, or PBMCs. Deeply sampled blood TCRbeta repertoires from subjects exposed to, actively infected with, or recovered from COVID-19 were included in the dataset. The repertoires were released in a freely available public database meant as a resource for research on the immune response to SARS-CoV-2. Samples came from the ongoing ImmuneRACE study (first 160 participants) plus 1,254 subjects from 6 global collaborators. The sample metadata nearly always contained a de-identified subject ID, COVID-19 status, age in years and sex. Where available, HLA class I and class II types were taken from metadata supplied by the sample provider and were not determined by assay-based typing. General study outcomes and caveats: Clinical and demographic metadata were provided uncurated, with the amount varying by source and participant.

This clone showed up just once. This receptor's antigen is unknown. No per-base quality is available; no much larger clone lies one base away. According to the germline V gene, CDR1 reads MNHNS and CDR2 reads SASEGT. V is pruned by 2 bases and J by 4 bases, leaving 5 bases of the junction without a gene match. Spanning cysteine to phenylalanine, the CDR3 consists of 17 amino acids. Only the CDR3 part of the read is kept: 51 bases, read in frame from the first base. The immunoSEQ Assay, a bias-controlled multiplex PCR, was used to amplify TCRbeta CDR3 regions from genomic DNA. The authors processed their data as follows. The number of nucleated cells in each sample was estimated from the amplification of reference gene primers within the assay. To quantify the absolute abundance of each unique TCRbeta CDR3 rearrangement, sequence reads were collapsed and filtered. For each sample, productive Simpson clonality was calculated as the square root of Simpson's diversity index over productive rearrangements. TCRdb re-hosts the immuneACCESS table, in-frame sequences only. Its copies lack some clones; in the studies checked, an unresolved V gene accounts for under half of them, and the cause for the rest is not known. D and trimming were read from the DNA, whereas the V and J calls and clone size are those reported in that table. The sample table lists 40,000 to 65,000 clones, about 80% of them with a count of one. 14% to 15% of the sample is in the top ten clones.

The collaborating institutions used their own protocols to collect whole blood in K2EDTA tubes. For TCRbeta analysis, collaborator samples were shipped as frozen whole blood, as isolated PBMCs, or as DNA extracted from either sample type. This TCR was sampled from a human donor in a cohort sampled during active COVID-19. The chain is assembled from TRBV6-1 and TRBJ2-4; 13 bases in between match TRBD2. Material for sequencing was peripheral blood. The DNA sequence is TGTGCCAGCAGTGAAACCCCGACTAGCGGGGGGAAAAACATTCAGTACTTC. The translation is CASSETPTSGGKNIQYF.